This section outlines one TCR beta chain sequence together with its context. No antigen is known for it. UMI-labeled 5' RACE yielded the TRB cDNA libraries. Reanalyzing the 5' RACE reads, TCRdb keeps one entry per CDR3 protein, without DNA. This sample's clone table lists roughly 130,000 distinct CDR3 sequences. Researchers reported sorting every CD8+ T cell subset in triplicate, 300,000 cells per sort. These data are taken from a study of CXCR3-negative and CXCR3-positive naive CD8 T cells. Study at large: Sequencing brought in approximately 140 million TRB reads altogether, and each library got about 1.5 +/- 0.3 million.

Regarding the study as a whole: Researchers reported similar TRBV-TRBJ usage in naive CXCR3-negative and CXCR3-positive cells, though memory differed. Memory CD8+ cells showed much lower diversity, while both naive subsets displayed comparably high diversity. CXCR3-negative naive cells had less hydrophobic TRB CDR3s than did CXCR3-positive naive cells.

Germline-derived CDR1 and CDR2 are GTSNPN and SVGIG (reference sequence). The CDR3 runs 13 residues. The receptor was derived from a human donor in good health. Some clones in this sample may be carry-over from other donors' samples. The rearrangement joins TRBV30 to TRBJ2-1; TCRdb calls TRBD1, which cannot be checked without DNA. Source material: naive CXCR3+ CD8+ T cells from blood. This sample's subset: CD45RO-CCR7+CD27+CD95- naive CD8+ T cells expressing CXCR3 (TNR3+). The CDR3 loop reads CAHGQGGDNEQFF.